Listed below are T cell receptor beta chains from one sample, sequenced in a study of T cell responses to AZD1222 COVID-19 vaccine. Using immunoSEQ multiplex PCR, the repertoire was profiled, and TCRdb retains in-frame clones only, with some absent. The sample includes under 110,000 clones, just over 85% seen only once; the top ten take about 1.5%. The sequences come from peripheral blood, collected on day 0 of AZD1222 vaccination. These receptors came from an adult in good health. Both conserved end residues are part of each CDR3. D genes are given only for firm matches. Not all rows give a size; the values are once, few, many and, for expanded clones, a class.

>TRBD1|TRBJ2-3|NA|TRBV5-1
TGCGCCAGCCGCGGACAGGGGAGGGGAGATACGCAGTATTTT
CASRGQGRGDTQYF
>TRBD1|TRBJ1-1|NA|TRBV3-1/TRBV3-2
TGTGCCAGCAGCCAGAGGGGGCGAGGCACTGAAGCTTTCTTT
CASSQRGRGTEAFF
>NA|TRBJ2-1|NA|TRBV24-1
TGTGCCACCAGTGACCTCGACTGGAATGAGCAGTTCTTC
CATSDLDWNEQFF
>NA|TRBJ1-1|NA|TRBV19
TGTGCCAGTACTACTGCGACAGTCCTGAACACTGAAGCTTTCTTT
CASTTATVLNTEAFF
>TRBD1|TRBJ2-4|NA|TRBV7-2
TGTGCCAGCAGCGCTTCCGGGACAGGGGGCAAGTGGGGCAAAAACATTCAGTACTTC
CASSASGTGGKWGKNIQYF
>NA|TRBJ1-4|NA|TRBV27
TGTGCCAGCAGTTCCCGGGGGGTAGCTGAAAAACTGTTTTTT
CASSSRGVAEKLFF
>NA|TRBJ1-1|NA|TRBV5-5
TGTGCCAGCAGCTTGGAACAGTACACTGAAGCTTTCTTT
CASSLEQYTEAFF
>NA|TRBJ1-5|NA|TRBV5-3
TGTGCCAGAAGCTTGGAACAGGGAAATCAGCCCCAGCATTTT
CARSLEQGNQPQHF
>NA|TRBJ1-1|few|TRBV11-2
TGTGCCAGCAGCGGGCTTAGACGGACGTCGAACACTGAAGCTTTCTTT
CASSGLRRTSNTEAFF
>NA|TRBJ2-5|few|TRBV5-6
TGTGCCAGCAGCTTGCCCGGAGGGGGTGGAGAGACCCAGTACTTC
CASSLPGGGGETQYF